This entry lists 18 T cell receptor beta chains sequenced from one sample in a study of T cell repertoires in cytomegalovirus infection (dated by TCRdb to between 2019 and 2020). The sequencer was an Illumina HiSeq 1500. Using fastp at Q25 and MiXCR, TCRdb reprocessed the public reads and kept productive beta chains. When rows share a CDR3 protein, they turn into one entry using the most common DNA and genes. This sample gives 7,000 to 9,500 distinct CDR3 sequences in total; around three fifths of them show up just once. Approximately 73% of the sample belongs to the ten largest clones. The antigens of these receptors remain unknown. Sequencing was done on a sample of PBMCs, sequenced either directly or after in vitro stimulation (not recorded which). Source of these receptors: a human donor in good health (CMV status not recorded). Some clones in this sample may be carry-over from other donors' samples.

Note on this clonotype: The junction departs from the called germline gene at one end, perhaps through a read error. The chain carries TRBV2 and TRBJ1-2; TRBD1 is a possible D gene (6 bases). The CDR3 runs 15 residues. CDR1 and CDR2 (germline): SNHLY, FYNNEI. As DNA, the CDR3 is TGTGCCAGCAAGGACAGCCTCTCCCCCAGGGGCGGCTACAGCTTC. Its protein product is CASKDSLSPRGGYSF.

The rearrangement uses TRBV7-1 and TRBJ2-1; D remains unclear. TRBV7-1 is filed as an ORF, its function uncertain. This CDR3 region has 16 residues. The CDR3: CVSILRGESSYNEQFF. CDR3 DNA: TGTGTAAGCATCTTACGCGGCGAGAGCTCCTACAATGAGCAGTTCTTC.

The chain employs TRBV5-4 and TRBJ1-4; 8 bases match TRBD1. Germline assignment: CDR1 SGHNT and CDR2 YYREEE (reference sequence). The junction had 13 bases not matched to a gene; V was cut back by 1 base and J by 8 bases. The CDR3 has 17 amino acids. In DNA form, the CDR3 reads TGTGCCAGCAGCTTGCAGGGACAGGAGACCCTGGGCGAAAAACTGTTTTTT. This gives the protein CASSLQGQETLGEKLFF. The full variable domain, its missing parts supplied by reference TRBV5-4 and TRBJ1-4, is ETGVTQSPTHLIKTRGQQVTLRCSSQSGHNTVSWYQQALGQGPQFIFQYYREEENGRGNFPPRFSGLQFPNYSSELNVNALELDDSALYLCASSLQGQETLGEKLFFGSGTQLSVL.

This clonotype was counted between two and nine times. The gene calls are TRBV7-8 and TRBJ1-1; D not certain. The V gene's germline CDR1 is SGHVS and CDR2 FQNEAQ. This CDR3 comprises 12 residues. Trimming removed 5 bases from V and 8 bases from J, with 12 bases in between. As DNA, the CDR3 is TGTGCCAGCAGCCTCGGATCTCCAGAAGCTTTCTTT. Encoded protein: CASSLGSPEAFF.

This clonotype has a single count. The V gene is TRBV28, the J gene TRBJ2-5; TRBD2 aligns across 10 bases. Germline CDR1 is MDHEN and CDR2 is SYDVKM. The CDR3 length is 14 residues. The V gene end was trimmed by 5 bases and the J gene end by 6 bases; junction bases not matched to a gene: 6. Written as DNA, the CDR3 is TGTGCCAGCAGTCCTAGCGGGAGTCGGAAGACCCAGTACTTC. Residues: CASSPSGSRKTQYF.

This chain joins TRBV7-2 and TRBJ1-2; D gene uncertain. V was clipped by 5 bases and J by 8 bases, with 12 bases between them. The CDR3 length is 12 residues. Germline lookup yields CDR1 SGHTA and CDR2 FQGNSA. CDR3 coding DNA: TGTGCCAGCAGCCAAAACCCGGGCGGCTACACCTTC. It specifies CASSQNPGGYTF.

Concerning this clonotype itself: One end of the junction varies from germline; a read error may be responsible. The gene calls are TRBV27 and TRBJ1-5, with D possibly matching TRBD1 (5 bases). Germline V gives CDR1 MNHEY, CDR2 SMNVEV (reference sequence). The CDR3 covers 13 residues. The CDR3 spells CARSQGSGQPKRF. The DNA for the CDR3 is TGTGCCAGAAGCCAGGGCAGCGGGCAGCCCAAGCGTTTT.

This clonotype was seen more than once but under ten times. At one end, the junction sequence differs from germline, possibly due to a read error. The rearrangement links TRBV12-3 or TRBV12-4 to TRBJ1-1; D perhaps matches TRBD1 (6 bases). The CDR3 length is 16 residues. The CDR3 DNA is TGTGCCAGCATCCTCATGGTTTCCAAACAGGGCACTGAATCTTTCTTT. Encoded protein: CASILMVSKQGTESFF.

A note on this clonotype: One end of the junction varies from germline; a read error may be responsible. This chain links TRBV7-6 with TRBJ2-1, with no clear D. The CDR3 extends over 16 amino acids. Germline CDR1 and CDR2: SGHVS and FNYEAQ. The CDR3 loop is CASSFMGISTYNEHVF. The CDR3 DNA sequence: TGTGCCAGCAGCTTTATGGGAATATCCACTTACAATGAGCATGTCTTC.

This clonotype has a count of ten or more. The rearrangement joins TRBV25-1 to TRBJ2-7; TRBD2 might be the D (6 bases). The CDR3 runs 14 residues. From germline, CDR1 is MGHDK and CDR2 SYGVNS. Trimming removed 1 base at V and 2 bases at J, with 9 bases between. In DNA, the CDR3 is TGTGCCAGCAGTGAATTAGGGGAGGCCTACGAGCAGTACTTC. Its protein is CASSELGEAYEQYF.

This clonotype was counted ten times or more. V gene TRBV7-9 combines with J gene TRBJ1-1; D gene ambiguous. Germline CDR1 reads SEHNR; CDR2 reads FQNEAQ (reference sequence). This CDR3 spans 14 amino acids. Trimming took off 6 bases at V and 1 base at J, with 12 bases between the two ends. The CDR3 is CASRITDSNTEAFF. The CDR3 DNA follows: TGTGCCAGCAGGATCACCGATTCGAACACTGAAGCTTTCTTT.

This clonotype turned up a few times. The J gene is TRBJ2-1, the V gene TRBV7-3, with D maybe TRBD1 (5 bases). V dropped 1 base and J dropped 2 bases, with 9 bases sitting between them. CDR3 length: 15 amino acids. The germline V gene encodes CDR1 SGHTA and CDR2 FQGTGA. The CDR3, as DNA: TGTGCCAGCAGCTTAAGGCAGGGTACCTACAATGAGCAGTTCTTC. Translated, it gives CASSLRQGTYNEQFF.

The rearrangement links TRBV4-2 to TRBJ2-5; no definite D call. CDR1 and CDR2 (germline): LGHNA, YNFKEQ. V shed 2 bases and J shed 1 base, with 5 bases lying between them. The CDR3 length is 13 residues. DNA for the CDR3: TGTGCCAGCAGCCAACCAGGCCAAGAGACCCAGTACTTC. This translates into CASSQPGQETQYF.

This clonotype was detected many times. This chain joins TRBV19 and TRBJ1-3; D remains unclear. Germline CDR1 reads LNHDA; CDR2 reads SQIVND (reference sequence). The CDR3 contains 14 residues. V was pared by 7 bases and J by 3 bases, with 13 bases between. DNA for the CDR3: TGTGCCAGTACCCGACGTGGCCGTGGAAACACCATATATTTT. This codes for CASTRRGRGNTIYF.

For this clonotype: At one of its ends the junction is not consistent with the germline gene, which may arise from a read error. CDR3 bases: TGTTCCAGCATCACAACGAGACCGGTGGCCGGGGAGCTTTTGTTT. It encodes CSSITTRPVAGELLF. The V gene is TRBV28, the J gene TRBJ2-2; D possibly corresponds to TRBD2 (5 bases). There are 15 residues in the CDR3. Looked up from germline, CDR1 is MDHEN and CDR2 is SYDVKM.

By frequency in the sample, this clonotype is large. The CDR3 here is CASSLQLGARTEAFF. The CDR3 coding sequence is TGTGCCAGCAGCTTGCAGCTGGGGGCGCGAACTGAAGCTTTCTTT. This chain joins TRBV7-9 and TRBJ1-1; a weak D match, TRBD1 (6 bases). The V gene's germline CDR1 is SEHNR and CDR2 FQNEAQ (reference sequence). The V and J ends lost 3 bases and 5 bases respectively, with 16 bases between them. The CDR3 has 15 amino acids. The variable domain in full, completed from reference TRBV7-9 and TRBJ1-1, reads DTGVSQNPRHKITKRGQNVTFRCDPISEHNRLYWYRQTLGQGPEFLTYFQNEAQLEKSRLLSDRFSAERPKGSFSTLEIQRTEQGDSAMYLCASSLQLGARTEAFFGQGTRLTVV.

Note on this clonotype: An end of the junction differs from the germline gene, which may be a read error. The genes are TRBV5-1 and TRBJ2-1; a possible D gene is TRBD2 (6 bases). From germline, CDR1 is SGHRS and CDR2 YFSETQ. The CDR3 spans 15 residues. The CDR3 here is CASRLFSTAGNEKLF. The CDR3 coding sequence is TGCGCCAGCAGATTGTTCTCGACAGCGGGCAATGAGAAGTTATTC.

At least ten counts were recorded for this clonotype. The junction departs from germline at one end; a sequencing error may be responsible. The gene calls are TRBV7-9 and TRBJ2-1; D unclear. The CDR3 runs to 16 residues. Germline V gives CDR1 SEHNR, CDR2 FQNEAQ (reference sequence). CDR3: CSTSLLGISTYNDQFF. Here the CDR3 DNA reads TGTTCCACCAGCTTGTTGGGAATATCCACCTACAATGATCAGTTCTTC.